The present entry profiles one TCR beta chain with its context. Germline lookup yields CDR1 GTSNPN and CDR2 SVGIG (reference sequence). This CDR3 has 12 residues. V gave up 1 base and J gave up 6 bases, with 10 bases separating them. This sample is drawn from a study of graft-versus-host responses after intestinal transplantation. Background on the study: Tacrolimus and steroids were given for roughly 3 years to all recipients after anti-thymocyte globulin induction. Whole-study results and caveats: Graft-donor T cell macrochimerism in patients accompanied high graft-versus-host to host-versus-graft clonal ratios in allografts. Researchers found GvH clones in recipient marrow, and some showed up first in ileum or blood.

Responder cells labeled with CFSE (about 200,000) were co-plated with irradiated stimulator cells labeled with violet dye (about 200,000). After the reaction, the investigators sorted the proliferating CFSE-low CD3+CD4+ and CD3+CD8+ responders. Libraries were prepared by immunoSEQ multiplex PCR; TCRdb keeps only in-frame clonotypes and omits some of them. The table includes about 14,000 clones, 30% to 40% detected once. The material was alloreactive CD8+ T cells from a mixed lymphocyte reaction culture, obtained before intestinal transplant. Subset: CFSE-low proliferating T cells sorted from approximately 6-day pre-transplant mixed lymphocyte reaction (GvH or HvG direction). The receptor was derived from a human patient who received an intestinal transplant. The V and J genes are TRBV30 and TRBJ2-7; D remains ambiguous. CDR3 amino acids: CAWSDTFAEQYF. The DNA of the CDR3 is TGTGCCTGGAGTGATACCTTTGCCGAGCAGTACTTC.